The 29 T cell receptor beta chains reported below all come from one sample, sequenced in a study of T-cell memory formation after mild COVID-19. TCRdb fed the 5' RACE reads into MiXCR, producing one record per CDR3 protein. Altogether 430,000 or so distinct CDR3 sequences are present, around a quarter being singletons, with the ten largest covering under 15%. Sequencing used PBMCs or a T cell subset sorted from them (not recorded which). These receptors all stem from an adult woman who had mild COVID-19 (a few samples of this study predate the infection). Cell type and time point are not known.

This clonotype has at least ten counts. J is TRBJ2-1 and V is TRBV15, with TRBD2 matching over 8 bases. This CDR3 comprises 16 residues. Germline V CDR1 and CDR2: LNHNV, YYDKDF (reference sequence). V lost 0 bases and J lost 8; bases outside the gene matches: 9. CDR3 protein: CATSRDGSGSYYEQFF. CDR3 nucleotide sequence: TGTGCCACCAGCAGAGATGGGAGCGGGAGTTATTATGAGCAGTTCTTC.

V usage is TRBV12-3 or TRBV12-4 and J usage is TRBJ2-7, with D perhaps TRBD1 (5 bases). The germline V and J ends were trimmed by 3 bases and 7 bases, with 13 bases remaining between them. This CDR3 contains 13 residues. CDR3 sequence: CASSFRQLGEQYF. The CDR3 DNA is TGTGCCAGCAGTTTTCGACAGCTGGGGGAGCAGTACTTC.

This clonotype was counted once. V gene TRBV6-5 combines with J gene TRBJ2-5; D uncertain. V was clipped by 0 bases and J by 5 bases, with 10 bases between them. The CDR3 sequence is 14 residues long. Germline-derived CDR1 and CDR2 are MNHEY and SVGAGI. The CDR3 region has the DNA TGTGCCAGCAGTTACTCCATGGGCGCTGAGACCCAGTACTTC. Its protein is CASSYSMGAETQYF.

The CDR3 loop reads CSVETSSYEQYF. CDR3 bases: TGCAGCGTTGAGACTTCCTCCTACGAGCAGTACTTC. This chain connects TRBV29-1 to TRBJ2-7; unclear D gene. Germline-derived CDR1 and CDR2 are SQVTM and ANQGSEA. Trimming shortened V by 3 bases and J by 0 bases, and 6 bases separated the two germline ends. This CDR3 comprises 12 residues.

The chain carries TRBV7-2 and TRBJ1-4; D is ambiguous. Per the germline V gene, CDR1 is SGHTA and CDR2 is FQGNSA. The length of the CDR3 is 16 residues. V gave up 1 base and J gave up 1 base, with 10 bases separating them. CDR3 sequence (DNA): TGTGCCAGCAGCTTAGTCTCGTGGGGAACTAATGAAAAACTGTTTTTT. Its translation is CASSLVSWGTNEKLFF.

The V gene is TRBV12-3 or TRBV12-4, the J gene TRBJ1-2, with no clear D. This CDR3 has 14 amino acids. V was trimmed by 7 bases and J by 1 base, leaving 13 bases between them. The CDR3 DNA sequence: TGTGCCAGCACCCGGGGAGGACTTAACTATGGCTACACCTTC. It specifies CASTRGGLNYGYTF.

This chain connects TRBV21-1 to TRBJ2-5. TRBV21-1 counts as a pseudogene. The CDR3 sequence is 16 residues long. The CDR3 is CASSNRGTHPWETQYF. The CDR3 DNA reads as TGTGCCAGCAGCAATCGGGGAACTCACCCGTGGGAGACCCAGTACTTC.

This clonotype was detected a few times. The V call is TRBV28, the J call TRBJ2-1; TRBD2 agrees at 9 bases. With 6 bases clipped from V and 0 bases from J, the junction kept 6 bases outside the gene matches. Looked up from germline, CDR1 is MDHEN and CDR2 is SYDVKM. CDR3 length: 16 amino acids. The CDR3 DNA reads as TGTGCCAGCAGACCGCGGGGGGGCTTCTCCTACAATGAGCAGTTCTTC. Residues: CASRPRGGFSYNEQFF.

In its sample, this clonotype was seen a few times. The CDR3 region is CSGVRDITDTQYF. The CDR3, as DNA: TGCAGCGGTGTCCGGGACATCACAGATACGCAGTATTTT. The chain uses TRBV29-1 and TRBJ2-3; the D gene is possibly TRBD1 (6 bases). This CDR3 has 13 residues. Germline assignment: CDR1 SQVTM and CDR2 ANQGSEA. The V and J ends lost 7 bases and 2 bases respectively, with 13 bases between them.

This clonotype was seen many times. The chain carries TRBV20-1 and TRBJ1-6; D is undetermined. This CDR3 is 14 amino acids long. The ends were cut back, 6 bases at V and 7 bases at J, with 16 bases in the middle. The V gene's germline CDR1 is DFQATT and CDR2 SNEGSKA (reference sequence). The CDR3 spells CSASTGVSNSPLHF. The DNA of the CDR3 is TGCAGTGCCTCGACTGGTGTTTCAAATTCACCCCTCCACTTT.

This clonotype was detected only a few times. The chain employs TRBV30 and TRBJ2-7; D unclear. The ends were cut back, 5 bases at V and 0 bases at J, with 14 bases in the middle. Germline V gene data show CDR1 as GTSNPN and CDR2 as SVGIG (reference sequence). CDR3 length: 14 residues. The CDR3 is CAWRPVRASYEQYF. In DNA form, the CDR3 reads TGTGCCTGGCGCCCCGTACGGGCCTCCTACGAGCAGTACTTC.

The chain combines TRBV7-9 with TRBJ2-1; TRBD2 matches at 12 bases. Trimming removed 2 bases from V and 10 bases from J; junction bases left unmatched: 15. Germline-derived CDR1 and CDR2 are SEHNR and FQNEAQ (reference sequence). The CDR3 is 18 residues long. The CDR3 loop reads CASSLLSWLAGGNGEQFF. CDR3 in DNA: TGTGCCAGCAGCTTATTGTCGTGGCTAGCGGGGGGGAACGGAGAGCAGTTCTTC.

This chain uses TRBV7-2 with TRBJ2-5; 11 nucleotides line up with TRBD2. CDR1 SGHTA and CDR2 FQGNSA come from the germline V gene. J lost 2 bases, V lost 6 bases, and 8 bases had no gene match. This CDR3 spans 16 amino acids. This CDR3 is CASRRLAGLRQETQYF. DNA of the CDR3: TGTGCCAGCAGAAGACTAGCGGGATTGAGGCAAGAGACCCAGTACTTC.

J is TRBJ1-2 and V is TRBV3-1; 10 bases are shared with TRBD1. This CDR3 is built from 13 residues. V trimming: 4 bases; J trimming: 8 bases; junction bases outside the gene matches: 4. CDR1 LGHDT and CDR2 YNNKEL come from the germline V gene (reference sequence). The CDR3 bases are TGTGCCAGCAGCCCGGGACAGGGGAACGGCTACACCTTC. As protein: CASSPGQGNGYTF.

There are a few counts of this clonotype. The chain has TRBV7-9 and TRBJ2-1, with 7 bases aligning to TRBD1. With V trimmed by 3 bases and J by 8 bases, 7 bases remained unmatched. The CDR3 contains 14 residues. The V gene's germline CDR1 is SEHNR and CDR2 FQNEAQ (reference sequence). CDR3 amino acids: CASSLDTGVDEQFF. The DNA of the CDR3 is TGTGCCAGCAGCTTGGATACAGGGGTTGATGAGCAGTTCTTC. The entire variable domain, with the rest obtained from reference TRBV7-9 and TRBJ2-1, is as follows: DTGVSQNPRHKITKRGQNVTFRCDPISEHNRLYWYRQTLGQGPEFLTYFQNEAQLEKSRLLSDRFSAERPKGSFSTLEIQRTEQGDSAMYLCASSLDTGVDEQFFGPGTRLTVL.

This clonotype was detected a few times. The rearrangement links TRBV9 to TRBJ1-3, with 8 positions matching TRBD1. V gave up 3 bases and J gave up 2 bases; unmatched junction bases: 4. The CDR3 is made up of 15 amino acids. CDR1 and CDR2 (germline): SGDLS, YYNGEE. The CDR3 sequence is CASSATGGTGNTIYF. CDR3 in DNA: TGTGCCAGCAGCGCCACAGGGGGGACTGGAAACACCATATATTTT.

This clonotype was seen a handful of times. The chain carries TRBV28 and TRBJ1-5; D is uncertain. V was pared by 7 bases and J by 9 bases, with 13 bases between. Germline CDR1 and CDR2: MDHEN and SYDVKM. CDR3 length equals 12 residues. CDR3 loop: CASTVSGRPQHF. DNA for the CDR3: TGTGCCAGCACAGTTTCCGGGCGGCCCCAGCATTTT.

This clonotype was counted between two and nine times. The chain employs TRBV7-3 and TRBJ2-3; 10 bases map to TRBD2. Germline V lookup: CDR1 SGHTA, CDR2 FQGTGA. Losses at the gene ends were 6 bases for V and 3 bases for J; bases not matched to a gene: 0. The CDR3 spans 13 residues. CDR3 residues: CASRLAGTDTQYF. The DNA for the CDR3 is TGTGCCAGCAGACTAGCGGGGACAGATACGCAGTATTTT.

This clonotype was seen a few times. The V gene is TRBV29-1, the J gene TRBJ2-7; D unresolved. The CDR3 totals 13 residues. V lost 5 bases to trimming and J lost 2 bases, with 13 bases between them. Germline CDR1 reads SQVTM; CDR2 reads ANQGSEA. The CDR3 region has the DNA TGCAGCGTTTTCGGAGTTAACGCCTACGAGCAGTACTTC. Its translation is CSVFGVNAYEQYF.

The chain recombines TRBV2 with TRBJ2-3; D might be TRBD1 or TRBD2, each matching 5 bases. V lost 0 bases, J lost 4 bases, and 11 bases lay in between. The germline gives CDR1 SNHLY, CDR2 FYNNEI. CDR3 size: 15 residues. CDR3 in DNA: TGTGCCAGCAGTGAAGCTGGACGAGGGGCAGATACGCAGTATTTT. Translating it yields CASSEAGRGADTQYF.

This clonotype was seen more than once but under ten times. The genes are TRBV11-1 and TRBJ2-7; 12 nucleotides match TRBD1. Unmatched junction bases numbered 9, after V lost 5 bases and J lost 4 bases. This CDR3 is built from 16 residues. CDR1 is SGHAT and CDR2 is FQDESV in the germline V gene (reference sequence). The CDR3 protein is CASSPASGQGAYEQYF. CDR3 in DNA: TGTGCCAGCAGCCCTGCTTCGGGACAGGGGGCGTACGAGCAGTACTTC.

The sample holds many counts of this clonotype. The chain recombines TRBV7-2 with TRBJ2-3; TRBD2 matches 11 bases. The ends lost 3 bases at V and 4 bases at J; junction bases unmatched: 3. Germline V gene sequence: CDR1 SGHTA, CDR2 FQGNSA. This CDR3 is 15 amino acids long. CDR3 sequence reads: CASSFSGGAPDTQYF. In nucleotides, the CDR3 is TGTGCCAGCAGCTTTAGCGGGGGGGCCCCAGATACGCAGTATTTT.

This chain joins TRBV5-1 and TRBJ1-1, with 10 bases aligning to TRBD1. The V and J ends lost 2 bases and 4 bases, in that order; junction bases with no gene match: 2. This CDR3 comprises 14 residues. Germline CDR1 and CDR2: SGHRS and YFSETQ. The CDR3 DNA sequence: TGCGCCAGCAGCTTTCGGGACAGGGGCACTGAAGCTTTCTTT. It specifies CASSFRDRGTEAFF.

This clonotype came up a few times. V is TRBV11-2 and J is TRBJ2-5; 11 nucleotides align to TRBD2. This CDR3 has 15 amino acids. Germline values: CDR1 SGHAT, CDR2 FQNNGV. Losses at the gene ends were 5 bases for V and 5 bases for J; bases not matched to a gene: 7. This CDR3 is CASSVLAGGVETQYF. In nucleotides, the CDR3 is TGTGCCAGCAGCGTCCTAGCGGGGGGCGTTGAGACCCAGTACTTC.

This clonotype was seen more than once but under ten times. The chain carries TRBV20-1 and TRBJ1-6; D is possibly TRBD1 (6 bases). Trimming left V 3 bases short and J 10 bases short, with 28 bases between. Germline CDR1 reads DFQATT; CDR2 reads SNEGSKA (reference sequence). The CDR3 contains 18 residues. CDR3 loop: CSARRSNTGLLFRSPLHF. As DNA, the CDR3 is TGCAGTGCTAGGCGGTCTAACACAGGGCTTCTTTTTCGGTCACCCCTCCACTTT.

The table lists this clonotype with a few counts. This chain uses TRBV3-1 with TRBJ2-6; 7 bases are shared with TRBD1. V trimming: 6 bases; J trimming: 4 bases; junction bases outside the gene matches: 6. The CDR3 length is 15 residues. The germline V gene has CDR1 LGHDT and CDR2 YNNKEL (reference sequence). The CDR3 nucleotides are TGTGCCAGCAGTTATAGGGGGCAAGGGGCCAACGTCCTGACTTTC. Its protein is CASSYRGQGANVLTF.

Worth noting for this clonotype: Because the CDR3's place on the DNA is in doubt, the DNA is left out and the CDR3 is given as listed by TCRdb. CDR3 in amino acids: CASSLGPGQATPSGYTF. The chain has TRBV7-9 and TRBJ1-2; TRBD1 was called by the table and not checked on the DNA. The CDR3 spans 17 amino acids, including both terminal residues. Germline V gene sequence: CDR1 SEHNR, CDR2 FQNEAQ (reference sequence).

A few counts support this clonotype. The V call is TRBV3-1, the J call TRBJ2-2; a weak D match, TRBD1 (5 bases). The CDR3 totals 18 residues. Looked up from germline, CDR1 is LGHDT and CDR2 is YNNKEL (reference sequence). Trimming left V 2 bases short and J 1 base short, with 17 bases between. CDR3 DNA: TGTGCCAGCAGCCAACCCCCCTGGGGCGATATGAACACCGGGGAGCTGTTTTTT. It is translated as CASSQPPWGDMNTGELFF.

V usage is TRBV9 and J usage is TRBJ2-1; the match to TRBD2 covers 9 bases. Germline CDR1 reads SGDLS; CDR2 reads YYNGEE. This CDR3 has 18 residues. The V gene end was trimmed by 1 base and the J gene end by 4 bases; junction bases not matched to a gene: 12. This CDR3 is CASSVMPGGTSSYNEQFF. The CDR3 bases are TGTGCCAGCAGCGTAATGCCTGGAGGGACTAGCAGTTACAATGAGCAGTTCTTC.